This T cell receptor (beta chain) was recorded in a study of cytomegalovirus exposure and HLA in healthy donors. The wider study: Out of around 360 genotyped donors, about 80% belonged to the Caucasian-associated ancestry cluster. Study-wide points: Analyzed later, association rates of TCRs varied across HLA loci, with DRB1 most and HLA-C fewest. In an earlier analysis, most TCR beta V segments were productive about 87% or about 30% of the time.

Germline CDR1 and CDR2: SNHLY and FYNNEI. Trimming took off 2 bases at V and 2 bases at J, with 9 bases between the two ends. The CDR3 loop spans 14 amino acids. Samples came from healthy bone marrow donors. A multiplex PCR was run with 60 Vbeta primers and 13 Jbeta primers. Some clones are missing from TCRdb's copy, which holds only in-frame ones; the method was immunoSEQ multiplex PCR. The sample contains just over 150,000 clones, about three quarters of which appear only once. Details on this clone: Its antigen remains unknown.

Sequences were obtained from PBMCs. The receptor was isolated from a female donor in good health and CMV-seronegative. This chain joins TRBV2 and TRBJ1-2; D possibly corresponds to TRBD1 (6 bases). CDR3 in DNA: TGTGCCAGCAGTGAAACAGGGCCAAACTATGGCTACACCTTC. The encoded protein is CASSETGPNYGYTF.